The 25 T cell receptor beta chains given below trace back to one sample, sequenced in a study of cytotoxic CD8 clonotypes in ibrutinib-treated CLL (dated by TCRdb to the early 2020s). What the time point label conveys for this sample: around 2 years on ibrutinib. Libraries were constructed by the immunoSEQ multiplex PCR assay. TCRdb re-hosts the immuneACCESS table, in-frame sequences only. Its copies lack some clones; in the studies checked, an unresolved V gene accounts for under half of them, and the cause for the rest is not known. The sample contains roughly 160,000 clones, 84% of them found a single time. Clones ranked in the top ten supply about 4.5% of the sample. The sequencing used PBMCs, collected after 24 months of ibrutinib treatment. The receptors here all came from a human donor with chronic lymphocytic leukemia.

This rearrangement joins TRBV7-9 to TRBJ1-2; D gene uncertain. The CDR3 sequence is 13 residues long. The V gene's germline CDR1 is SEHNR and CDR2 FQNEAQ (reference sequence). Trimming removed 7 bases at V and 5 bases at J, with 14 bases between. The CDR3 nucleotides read TGTGCCAGCAACAACTACCAAGGGTATGGCTACACCTTC. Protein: CASNNYQGYGYTF.

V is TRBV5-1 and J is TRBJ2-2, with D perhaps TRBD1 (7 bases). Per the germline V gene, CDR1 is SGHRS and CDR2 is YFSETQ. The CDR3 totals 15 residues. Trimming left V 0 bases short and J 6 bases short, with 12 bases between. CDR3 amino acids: CASSLAGGGPGELFF. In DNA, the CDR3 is TGCGCCAGCAGCTTGGCAGGAGGGGGCCCCGGGGAGCTGTTTTTT.

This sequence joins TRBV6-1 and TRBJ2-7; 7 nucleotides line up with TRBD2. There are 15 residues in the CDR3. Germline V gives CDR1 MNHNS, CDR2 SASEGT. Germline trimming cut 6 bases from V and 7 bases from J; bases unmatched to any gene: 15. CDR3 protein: CASRGGRRENNEQYF. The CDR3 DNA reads TGTGCCAGCAGGGGGGGGAGGCGGGAGAATAATGAGCAGTACTTC.

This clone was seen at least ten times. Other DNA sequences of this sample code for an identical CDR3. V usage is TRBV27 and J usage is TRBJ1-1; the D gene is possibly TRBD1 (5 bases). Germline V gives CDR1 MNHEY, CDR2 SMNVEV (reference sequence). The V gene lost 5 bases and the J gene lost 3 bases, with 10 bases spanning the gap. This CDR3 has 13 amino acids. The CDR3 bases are TGTGCCAGCAGTCTTGGACAATACACTGAAGCTTTCTTT. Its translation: CASSLGQYTEAFF.

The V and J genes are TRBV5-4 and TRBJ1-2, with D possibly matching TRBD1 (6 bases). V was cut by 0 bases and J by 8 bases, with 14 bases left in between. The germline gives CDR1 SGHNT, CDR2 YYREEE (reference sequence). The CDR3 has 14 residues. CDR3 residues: CASSLEGRGSGYTF. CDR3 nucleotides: TGTGCCAGCAGCTTGGAGGGCAGGGGAAGCGGCTACACCTTC.

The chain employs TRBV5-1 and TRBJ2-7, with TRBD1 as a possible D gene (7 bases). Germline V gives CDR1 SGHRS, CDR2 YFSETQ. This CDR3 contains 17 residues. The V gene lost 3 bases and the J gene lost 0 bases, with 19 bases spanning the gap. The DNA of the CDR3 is TGCGCCAGCAGCTACTACTCAGGGGGGAGCCCCTCCTACGAGCAGTACTTC. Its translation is CASSYYSGGSPSYEQYF.

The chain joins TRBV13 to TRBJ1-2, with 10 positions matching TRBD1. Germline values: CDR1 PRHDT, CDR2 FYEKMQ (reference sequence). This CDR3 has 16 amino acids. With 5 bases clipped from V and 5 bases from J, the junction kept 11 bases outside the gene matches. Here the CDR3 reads CASSQWDRGIKYGYTF. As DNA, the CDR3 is TGTGCCAGCAGCCAGTGGGACAGGGGAATTAAATATGGCTACACCTTC.

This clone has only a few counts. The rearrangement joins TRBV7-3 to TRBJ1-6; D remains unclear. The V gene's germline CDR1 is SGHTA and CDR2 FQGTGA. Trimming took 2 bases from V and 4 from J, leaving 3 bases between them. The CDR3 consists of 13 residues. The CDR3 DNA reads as TGTGCCAGCAGCTTAGGGTATAATTCACCCCTCCACTTT. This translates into CASSLGYNSPLHF.

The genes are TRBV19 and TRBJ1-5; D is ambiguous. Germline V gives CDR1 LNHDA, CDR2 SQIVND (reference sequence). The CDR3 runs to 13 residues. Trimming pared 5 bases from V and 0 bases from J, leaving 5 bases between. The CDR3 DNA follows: TGTGCCAGTAGTGTGGTTAGCAATCAGCCCCAGCATTTT. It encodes CASSVVSNQPQHF.

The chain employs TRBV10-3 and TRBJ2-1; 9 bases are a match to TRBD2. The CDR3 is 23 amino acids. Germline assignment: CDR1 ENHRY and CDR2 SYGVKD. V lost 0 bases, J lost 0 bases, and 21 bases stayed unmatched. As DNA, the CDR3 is TGTGCCATCAGTGAGTCTGAAATAGCGGGGGAGATTACGATAGACCTCTCCTACAATGAGCAGTTCTTC. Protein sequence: CAISESEIAGEITIDLSYNEQFF.

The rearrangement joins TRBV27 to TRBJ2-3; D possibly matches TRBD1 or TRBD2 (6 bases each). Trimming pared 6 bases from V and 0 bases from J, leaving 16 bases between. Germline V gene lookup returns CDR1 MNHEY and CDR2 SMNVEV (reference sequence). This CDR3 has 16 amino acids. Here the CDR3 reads CASSRRGTTSTDTQYF. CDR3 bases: TGTGCCAGCAGCCGACGCGGGACAACTAGCACAGATACGCAGTATTTT.

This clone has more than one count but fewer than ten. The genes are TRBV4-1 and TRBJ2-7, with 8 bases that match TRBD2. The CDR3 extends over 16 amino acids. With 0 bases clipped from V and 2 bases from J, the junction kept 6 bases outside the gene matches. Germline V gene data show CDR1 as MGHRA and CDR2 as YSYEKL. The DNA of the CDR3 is TGCGCCAGCAGCCAAGATCCGGGAGGGGCCACCTACGAGCAGTACTTC. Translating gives CASSQDPGGATYEQYF.

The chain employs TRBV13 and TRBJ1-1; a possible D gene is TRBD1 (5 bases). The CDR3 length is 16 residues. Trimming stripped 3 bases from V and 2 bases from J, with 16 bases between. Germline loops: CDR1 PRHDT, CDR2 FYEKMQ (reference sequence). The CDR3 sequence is CASSFYGTGTNTEAFF. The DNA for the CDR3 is TGTGCCAGCAGCTTCTACGGGACGGGAACTAACACTGAAGCTTTCTTT.

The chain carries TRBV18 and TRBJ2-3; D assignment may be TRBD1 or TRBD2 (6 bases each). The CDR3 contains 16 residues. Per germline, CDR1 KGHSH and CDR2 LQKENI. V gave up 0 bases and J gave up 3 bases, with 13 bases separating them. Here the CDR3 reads CASSPPNGGGTDTQYF. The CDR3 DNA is TGTGCCAGCTCACCACCGAACGGGGGCGGAACAGATACGCAGTATTTT.

CDR3 sequence reads: CASSFTGYNEQFF. As DNA, the CDR3 is TGTGCCAGCAGCTTTACAGGGTACAATGAGCAGTTCTTC. The chain employs TRBV7-8 and TRBJ2-1; TRBD1 is a possible D gene (6 bases). The V end was cut by 3 bases, the J end by 4 bases, with 7 bases between. Germline loops: CDR1 SGHVS, CDR2 FQNEAQ. There are 13 residues in the CDR3.

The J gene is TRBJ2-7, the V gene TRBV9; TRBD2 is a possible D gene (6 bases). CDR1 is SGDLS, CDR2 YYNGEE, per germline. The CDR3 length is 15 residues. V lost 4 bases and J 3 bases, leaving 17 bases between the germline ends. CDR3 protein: CASSLRGTADYEQYF. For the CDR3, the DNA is TGTGCCAGCAGCCTTCGAGGGACTGCTGACTACGAGCAGTACTTC.

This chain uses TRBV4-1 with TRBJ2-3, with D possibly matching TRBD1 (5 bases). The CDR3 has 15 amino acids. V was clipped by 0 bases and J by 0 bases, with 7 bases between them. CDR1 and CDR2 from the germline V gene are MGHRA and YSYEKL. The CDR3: CASSQDDSSTDTQYF. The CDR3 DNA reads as TGCGCCAGCAGCCAAGATGACAGTAGCACAGATACGCAGTATTTT.

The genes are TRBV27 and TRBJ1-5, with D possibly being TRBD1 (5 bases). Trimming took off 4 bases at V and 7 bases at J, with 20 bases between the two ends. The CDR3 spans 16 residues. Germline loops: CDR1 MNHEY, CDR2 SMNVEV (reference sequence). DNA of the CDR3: TGTGCCAGCAGTTCCCGGCAGGGTGGCATGTGGCAGCCCCAGCATTTT. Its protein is CASSSRQGGMWQPQHF.

In nucleotides, the CDR3 is TGTGCCAGCAGTGAAGGAGGTGGACTAGCTGCGACCAATGAGCAGTTCTTC. Its protein product is CASSEGGGLAATNEQFF. The chain is built from TRBV6-4 and TRBJ2-1; 8 nucleotides agree with TRBD2. The CDR3 has 17 residues. CDR1 is MRHNA and CDR2 is SNTAGT in the germline V gene. V trimming: 3 bases; J trimming: 6 bases; junction bases outside the gene matches: 13.

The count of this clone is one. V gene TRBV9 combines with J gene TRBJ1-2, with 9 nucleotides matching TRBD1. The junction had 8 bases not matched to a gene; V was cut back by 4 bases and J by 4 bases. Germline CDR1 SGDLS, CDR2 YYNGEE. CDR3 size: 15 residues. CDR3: CASSRRDREGYGYTF. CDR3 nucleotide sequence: TGTGCCAGCAGCCGCCGGGACAGGGAGGGCTATGGCTACACCTTC.

The CDR3 loop reads CASSTRTGGLDEQYF. The CDR3 nucleotides read TGCGCCAGCAGCACCCGGACAGGGGGTTTGGACGAGCAGTACTTC. The chain carries TRBV5-1 and TRBJ2-7, with TRBD1 identical over 10 bases. This CDR3 contains 15 residues. Germline V gene sequence: CDR1 SGHRS, CDR2 YFSETQ. J was trimmed by 5 bases and V by 4 bases; bases with no gene match: 9.

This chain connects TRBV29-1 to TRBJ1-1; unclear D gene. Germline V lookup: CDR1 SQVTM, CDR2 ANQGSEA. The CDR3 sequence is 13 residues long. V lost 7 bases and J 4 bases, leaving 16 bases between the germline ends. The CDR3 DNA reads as TGCAGCGGGTCAGGAAATGCGGGCACTGAAGCTTTCTTT. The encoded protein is CSGSGNAGTEAFF.

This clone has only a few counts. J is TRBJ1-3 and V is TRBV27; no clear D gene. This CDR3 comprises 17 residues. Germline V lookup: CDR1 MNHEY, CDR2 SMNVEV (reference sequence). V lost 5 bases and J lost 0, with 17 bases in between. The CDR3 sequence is CASSPTWSRTSGNTIYF. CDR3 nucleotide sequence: TGTGCCAGCAGTCCCACCTGGTCCAGAACCTCTGGAAACACCATATATTTT.

DNA for the CDR3: TGTGCCAGCCACCGCGCAGGAAACACTGAAGCTTTCTTT. It specifies CASHRAGNTEAFF. This sequence joins TRBV5-5 and TRBJ1-1; no firm D call. Per the germline V gene, CDR1 is SGHKS and CDR2 is YYEKEE (reference sequence). The CDR3 is made up of 13 amino acids. The ends were cut back, 7 bases at V and 2 bases at J, with 12 bases in the middle. Based on the CDR3 plus reference TRBV5-5 and TRBJ1-1, the full variable domain is DAGVTQSPTHLIKTRGQQVTLRCSPISGHKSVSWYQQVLGQGPQFIFQYYEKEERGRGNFPDRFSARQFPNYSSELNVNALLLGDSALYLCASHRAGNTEAFFGQGTRLTVV.

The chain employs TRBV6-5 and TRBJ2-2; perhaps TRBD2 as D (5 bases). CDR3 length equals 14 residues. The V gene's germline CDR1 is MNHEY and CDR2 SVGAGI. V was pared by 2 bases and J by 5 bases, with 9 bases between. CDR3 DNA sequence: TGTGCCAGCAGTTACGATAGAGGGACCGGGGAGCTGTTTTTT. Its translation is CASSYDRGTGELFF.